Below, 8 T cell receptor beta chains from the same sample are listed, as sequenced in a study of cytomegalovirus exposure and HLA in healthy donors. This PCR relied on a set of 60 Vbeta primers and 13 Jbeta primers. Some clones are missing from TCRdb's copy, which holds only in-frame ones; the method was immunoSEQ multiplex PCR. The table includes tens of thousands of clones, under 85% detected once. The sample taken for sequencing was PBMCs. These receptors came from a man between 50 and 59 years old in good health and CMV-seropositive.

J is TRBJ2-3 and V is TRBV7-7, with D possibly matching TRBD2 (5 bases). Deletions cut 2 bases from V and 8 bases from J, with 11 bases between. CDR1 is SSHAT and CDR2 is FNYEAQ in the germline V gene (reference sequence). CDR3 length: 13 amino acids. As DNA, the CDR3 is TGTGCCAGCAGCTTAAGTTTCGAGGGTACGCAGTATTTT. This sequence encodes CASSLSFEGTQYF.

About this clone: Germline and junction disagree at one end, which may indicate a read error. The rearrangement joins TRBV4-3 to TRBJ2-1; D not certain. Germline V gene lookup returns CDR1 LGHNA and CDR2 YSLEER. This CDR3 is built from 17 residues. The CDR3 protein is CASSKDMIVLIDNEQFF. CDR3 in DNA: TGCGCCAGCAGCAAAGATATGATCGTACTCATCGACAATGAGCAGTTCTTC.

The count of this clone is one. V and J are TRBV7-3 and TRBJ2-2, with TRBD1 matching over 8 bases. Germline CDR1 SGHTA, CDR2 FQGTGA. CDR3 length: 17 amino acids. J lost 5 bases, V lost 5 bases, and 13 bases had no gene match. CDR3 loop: CASSQIDRGIRTGELFF. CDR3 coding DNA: TGTGCCAGCAGCCAAATCGACAGGGGAATTCGGACCGGGGAGCTGTTTTTT.

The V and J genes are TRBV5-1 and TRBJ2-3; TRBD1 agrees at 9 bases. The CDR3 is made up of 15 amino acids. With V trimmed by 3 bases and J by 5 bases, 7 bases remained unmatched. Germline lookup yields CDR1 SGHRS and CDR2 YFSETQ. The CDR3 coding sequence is TGCGCCAGCAGCTCCACCGGGACAGGGAGAGATACGCAGTATTTT. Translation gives CASSSTGTGRDTQYF. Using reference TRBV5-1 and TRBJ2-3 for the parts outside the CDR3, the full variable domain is KAGVTQTPRYLIKTRGQQVTLSCSPISGHRSVSWYQQTPGQGLQFLFEYFSETQRNKGNFPGRFSGRQFSNSRSEMNVSTLELGDSALYLCASSSTGTGRDTQYFGPGTRLTVL.

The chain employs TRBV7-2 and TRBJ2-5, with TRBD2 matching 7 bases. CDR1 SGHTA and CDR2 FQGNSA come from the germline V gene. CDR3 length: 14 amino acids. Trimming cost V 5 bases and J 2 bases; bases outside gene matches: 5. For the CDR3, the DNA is TGTGCCAGCAGCGGGGGGGTGCTTCAAGAGACCCAGTACTTC. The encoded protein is CASSGGVLQETQYF.

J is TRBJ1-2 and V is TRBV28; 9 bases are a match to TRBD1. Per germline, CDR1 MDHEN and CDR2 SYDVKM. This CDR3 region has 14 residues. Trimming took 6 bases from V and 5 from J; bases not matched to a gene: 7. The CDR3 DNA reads TGTGCCAGCAGACGACAGGGGGAAAGGTATGGCTACACCTTC. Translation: CASRRQGERYGYTF.

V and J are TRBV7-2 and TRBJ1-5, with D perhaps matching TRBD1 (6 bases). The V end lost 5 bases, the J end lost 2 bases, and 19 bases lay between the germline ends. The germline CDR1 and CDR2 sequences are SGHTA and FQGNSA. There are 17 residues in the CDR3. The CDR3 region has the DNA TGTGCCAGCAGCGAGAGATTGGGGGCGCGGGGCAATCAGCCCCAGCATTTT. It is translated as CASSERLGARGNQPQHF. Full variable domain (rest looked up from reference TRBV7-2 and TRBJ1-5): GAGVSQSPSNKVTEKGKDVELRCDPISGHTALYWYRQSLGQGLEFLIYFQGNSAPDKSGLPSDRFSAERTGGSVSTLTIQRTQQEDSAVYLCASSERLGARGNQPQHFGDGTRLSIL.

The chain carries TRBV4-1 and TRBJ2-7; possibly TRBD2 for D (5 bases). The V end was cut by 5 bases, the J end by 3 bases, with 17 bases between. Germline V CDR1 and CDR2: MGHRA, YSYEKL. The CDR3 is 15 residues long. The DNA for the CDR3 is TGCGCCAGCAGCTCCTCCCGCCGAGAGGGCTACGAGCAGTACTTC. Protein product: CASSSSRREGYEQYF.